The 18 T cell receptor beta chains presented below share a single source sample, sequenced in a study of T cell responses to AZD1222 COVID-19 vaccine. The table came from immunoSEQ multiplex PCR; TCRdb's copy has only in-frame clones and leaves some out. The table shows about 130,000 clones, with roughly 84% occurring only once. The input for sequencing was peripheral blood, taken on day 0 of AZD1222 vaccination. The receptors were gathered from an adult in good health.

The J gene is TRBJ1-5, the V gene TRBV29-1; D perhaps matches TRBD1 (6 bases). V was clipped by 5 bases and J by 5 bases, with 13 bases between them. The CDR3 spans 13 residues. Per germline, CDR1 SQVTM and CDR2 ANQGSEA. The CDR3 reads CSVTTGSDQPQHF. The CDR3 DNA reads as TGCAGCGTTACAACAGGGTCGGATCAGCCCCAGCATTTT.

This clone occurred once. V gene TRBV30 combines with J gene TRBJ2-1; 8 bases match TRBD1. Germline-derived CDR1 and CDR2 are GTSNPN and SVGIG (reference sequence). The CDR3 extends over 17 amino acids. J was trimmed by 1 base and V by 6 bases; bases with no gene match: 14. CDR3 protein: CACRNRDRPQSYNEQFF. In DNA form, the CDR3 reads TGTGCCTGTCGGAACCGGGACAGGCCTCAATCCTACAATGAGCAGTTCTTC. Full variable domain (rest looked up from reference TRBV30 and TRBJ2-1): SQTIHQWPATLVQPVGSPLSLECTVEGTSNPNLYWYRQAAGRGLQLLFYSVGIGQISSEVPQNLSASRPQDRQFILSSKKLLLSDSGFYLCACRNRDRPQSYNEQFFGPGTRLTVL.

In its sample, this clone was seen a few times. The rearrangement links TRBV6-5 to TRBJ1-5, with D possibly being TRBD1 (6 bases). The germline V gene encodes CDR1 MNHEY and CDR2 SVGAGI. V was trimmed by 10 bases and J by 5 bases, leaving 15 bases between them. The CDR3 is 13 residues long. The CDR3 coding sequence is TGTGCCACCAGGGACAATCCCCATCAGCCCCAGCATTTT. Amino acid sequence: CATRDNPHQPQHF.

This chain uses TRBV5-1 with TRBJ1-1, with no clear D. Germline CDR1 SGHRS, CDR2 YFSETQ. V lost 1 base, J lost 5 bases, and 18 bases lay in between. The CDR3 sequence is 16 residues long. The CDR3 DNA is TGCGCCAGCAGCTTGAATATTGTGGTGGAGGCAACTGAAGCTTTCTTT. Protein: CASSLNIVVEATEAFF.

The chain uses TRBV6-4 and TRBJ2-1; 11 bases line up with TRBD2. Germline CDR1 and CDR2: MRHNA and SNTAGT. This CDR3 has 15 residues. V dropped 5 bases and J dropped 4; count of bases not matched to a gene: 4. The DNA of the CDR3 is TGTGCCAGCAGTCCGGGACTAGCGGATTACAATGAGCAGTTCTTC. Its translation is CASSPGLADYNEQFF.

Concerning this clone itself: One end of the junction does not line up with germline, which may come from a read error. The J gene is TRBJ1-1, the V gene TRBV30; D may be TRBD1 (5 bases). Per germline, CDR1 GTSNPN and CDR2 SVGIG (reference sequence). The CDR3 sequence is 13 residues long. This CDR3 reads CAWSVDGLGDRQF. In DNA, the CDR3 is TGTGCCTGGAGTGTAGATGGTTTAGGGGACCGCCAATTT. Looking up the rest from reference TRBV30 and TRBJ1-1 gives the full variable domain: SQTIHQWPATLVQPVGSPLSLECTVEGTSNPNLYWYRQAAGRGLQLLFYSVGIGQISSEVPQNLSASRPQDRQFILSSKKLLLSDSGFYLCAWSVDGLGDRQFGQGTRLTVV.

V usage is TRBV5-4 and J usage is TRBJ1-2; the match to TRBD1 covers 9 bases. The CDR3 contains 15 residues. Trimming took 4 bases from V and 3 from J; bases not matched to a gene: 7. CDR1 is SGHNT, CDR2 YYREEE, per germline (reference sequence). CDR3 residues: CASSATDRGDYGYTF. The CDR3 nucleotides are TGTGCCAGCAGCGCGACGGACAGGGGTGACTATGGCTACACCTTC.

The rearrangement joins TRBV12-3 or TRBV12-4 to TRBJ1-1, with D hard to call. There are 13 residues in the CDR3. V was pared by 1 base and J by 3 bases, with 6 bases between. Here the CDR3 reads CASSLVRDTEAFF. CDR3 in DNA: TGTGCCAGCAGTTTAGTACGGGACACTGAAGCTTTCTTT.

The gene calls are TRBV6-5 and TRBJ2-7; the match to TRBD1 covers 7 bases. The ends lost 5 bases at V and 4 bases at J; junction bases unmatched: 11. Germline V gene data show CDR1 as MNHEY and CDR2 as SVGAGI. The CDR3 has 15 amino acids. The DNA of the CDR3 is TGTGCCAGCAGTAGTCCCGGGACAGAGCTATACGAGCAGTACTTC. This codes for CASSSPGTELYEQYF.

The CDR3 DNA reads as TGCGCCAGCAGCTTGTCGGGGCAGGGAGCTTTCTTT. Protein product: CASSLSGQGAFF. This rearrangement joins TRBV5-1 to TRBJ1-1, with D possibly being TRBD1 (5 bases). Trimming cost V 1 base and J 10 bases, with 11 bases left between them. Per the germline V gene, CDR1 is SGHRS and CDR2 is YFSETQ. The CDR3 length is 12 residues.

This sequence joins TRBV5-6 and TRBJ2-5; 7 positions match TRBD2. Germline V lookup: CDR1 SGHDT, CDR2 YYEEEE. The junction had 8 bases not matched to a gene; V was cut back by 4 bases and J by 5 bases. The CDR3 is 14 amino acids. The CDR3 here is CASSDVGLSETQYF. The CDR3 DNA sequence: TGTGCCAGCAGCGACGTGGGACTATCCGAGACCCAGTACTTC.

The V call is TRBV9, the J call TRBJ2-1; D might be TRBD2 (6 bases). The CDR3 extends over 19 amino acids. V lost 4 bases to trimming and J lost 1 base, with 24 bases between them. Germline values: CDR1 SGDLS, CDR2 YYNGEE. The CDR3 loop is CASSFRPSGVDRSYNEQFF. The CDR3 nucleotides are TGTGCCAGCAGCTTTAGACCCTCGGGGGTAGACAGATCCTACAATGAGCAGTTCTTC.

The chain employs TRBV7-2 and TRBJ2-2; D is unclear. The CDR3 runs to 15 residues. V shed 1 base and J shed 1 base, with 7 bases lying between them. CDR1 and CDR2 (germline): SGHTA, FQGNSA. The CDR3 reads CASSLVSLNTGELFF. CDR3 nucleotides: TGTGCCAGCAGCTTAGTTTCACTGAACACCGGGGAGCTGTTTTTT.

The V and J genes are TRBV5-1 and TRBJ2-1, with D tentatively TRBD1 (5 bases). This CDR3 is 15 amino acids long. From germline, CDR1 is SGHRS and CDR2 YFSETQ. V dropped 0 bases and J dropped 3 bases, with 10 bases sitting between them. The CDR3 nucleotides read TGCGCCAGCAGCTTGGGCCCAGGGATCTACAATGAGCAGTTCTTC. This encodes CASSLGPGIYNEQFF.

The chain employs TRBV11-2 and TRBJ1-1, with D possibly TRBD1 on 5 matching bases. With 5 bases removed from V and 12 bases from J, the gap between germline ends came to 22 bases. Germline loops: CDR1 SGHAT, CDR2 FQNNGV. This CDR3 has 14 residues. The chain's CDR3 is CASSLLSSDIKTFF. The CDR3 DNA follows: TGTGCCAGCAGCCTTTTGTCCTCGGACATTAAAACTTTCTTT.

The rearrangement uses TRBV5-1 and TRBJ1-2; no definite D call. The germline CDR1 and CDR2 sequences are SGHRS and YFSETQ. This CDR3 is 14 amino acids long. V lost 7 bases and J lost 3, with 16 bases in between. CDR3 in amino acids: CASATGAADYGYTF. DNA of the CDR3: TGCGCCAGCGCTACGGGAGCTGCTGACTATGGCTACACCTTC.

This chain links TRBV4-1 with TRBJ1-2, with 7 positions matching TRBD1. Germline-derived CDR1 and CDR2 are MGHRA and YSYEKL. V gave up 0 bases and J gave up 8 bases; unmatched junction bases: 12. CDR3 length: 16 amino acids. CDR3 sequence: CASSQDRGYLSFGYTF. CDR3 nucleotide sequence: TGCGCCAGCAGCCAAGACAGGGGGTATTTGTCGTTCGGCTACACCTTC.

The chain couples TRBV28 to TRBJ1-5, with 7 positions matching TRBD1. Germline CDR1 and CDR2: MDHEN and SYDVKM. Germline trimming cut 7 bases from V and 3 bases from J; bases unmatched to any gene: 6. The CDR3 loop spans 14 amino acids. In DNA, the CDR3 is TGTGCCAGCATTCCCGGGACAGTCAATCAGCCCCAGCATTTT. This sequence encodes CASIPGTVNQPQHF.